This T cell receptor (beta chain) came from a study of OX40 agonist ivuxolimab in advanced cancers. The study in broad terms: The costimulatory receptor OX40 (CD134) was targeted by ivuxolimab, a fully human IgG2 agonistic monoclonal antibody. Intravenous ivuxolimab was administered to patients every 2 weeks at six dose levels: 0.01, 0.1, 0.3, 1.5, 3 and 10 mg/kg. Among the roughly 50 dose-escalation patients, around 20 had hepatocellular carcinoma, roughly 15 melanoma, 9 renal cell carcinoma and 9 head and neck cancer. A male proportion of 75% to 85% and a mean age of 60 years, ranging from 23 to 79, were recorded for the dose-escalation cohort. Patients were allowed to have had prior anti-PD-1, anti-PD-L1 or anti-CTLA-4 therapy, and approximately 40% of the dose-escalation patients had been treated with checkpoint inhibitors. Three dose-escalation patients achieved partial responses, one with hepatocellular carcinoma and two with cutaneous melanoma. The purpose of peripheral TCRbeta sequencing was to test whether ivuxolimab changed TCR sequence diversity and led to clonal T-cell expansion. The paper describes the monotherapy dose-escalation part (N of about 52 patients) of the phase I trial of ivuxolimab. General conclusions and limits of the study: The antigen specificity of the peripheral T cells that underwent clonal expansion was not determined. Partial responders in the 0.1-3.0 mg/kg groups had among the lowest normalized peripheral clonal expansion, especially among CD8+ T cells. Low levels of normalized T-cell clonal expansion were also seen in some patients who did not respond. Clonal expansion of both CD4+ and CD8+ blood T cells was observed from baseline to week 6 at doses 0.1 to 3.0 mg/kg. After ivuxolimab, expanded clones were on average more numerous among CD8+ T cells than among CD4+ T cells.

For sequencing of the TCRbeta CDR3 region, genomic DNA was extracted from the sorted cells. The immunoSEQ Assay was used to sequence the TCRbeta CDR3 regions. TCRdb stores this immuneACCESS table with in-frame sequences only. Part of the clones is absent; in the studies checked, under half of the shortfall reflects unresolved V genes, and no reason is known for the rest. This sample has some 130,000 clones in its table, and approximately 94% of those were observed once. Approximately 0.99% of the sample rests with the top ten. Patients with a history of autoimmune disease or receiving systemic immunosuppression were excluded from the trial. Peripheral blood for TCR sequencing was collected from all dose cohorts at baseline, on cycle 4 day 1, and on cycle 7 day 1. The samples were taken from a phase I, first-in-human, multicenter, open-label dose-escalation trial of ivuxolimab. The trial enrolled adults with locally advanced or metastatic head and neck squamous cell, hepatocellular, melanoma or renal cell carcinoma. Before TCR sequencing, CD4+ T cells and CD8+ T cells were sorted from peripheral blood as separate populations.

As concerns this clone: There is no known antigen for this receptor. The record has no base qualities; no much larger clone is one base away.

The CDR1 and CDR2 encoded by the germline V gene are MNHEY and SVGAGI. Trimming leaves V shorter by 2 bases and J shorter by 4 bases, with the junction holding 4 bases beyond the gene matches. From its cysteine to its phenylalanine, the CDR3 spans 15 amino acids. Just CDR3 DNA is preserved here, 45 bases in frame from base 1. The specimen comprised CD4+ or CD8+ T cells sorted from blood, sampled in a trial of the OX40 agonist ivuxolimab. The rearranged chain carries TRBV6-5 and TRBJ1-5; 8 central nucleotides agree with TRBD1. The sequence was obtained from an adult with an advanced solid tumor such as melanoma, head and neck, liver or kidney cancer. The bases are TGTGCCAGCAGTTACCGACAGGGGATTAATCAGCCCCAGCATTTT. It codes for CASSYRQGINQPQHF.